This is a list of T cell receptor beta chains from one sample in a study of CD8+ T cells in alopecia areata. The data were produced by immunoSEQ multiplex PCR, yet TCRdb's version contains in-frame clones alone and is incomplete. Altogether roughly 180,000 clones are present, about half being singletons, with the ten largest covering about 9.5%. The input for sequencing was CD8+ T cells sorted from blood, taken between weeks 51 and 54, from a patient treated with tofacitinib. The receptors were sampled from a human donor with alopecia areata. Each CDR3 is given with its conserved first and last residue. The D gene is left open where the match is weak. Clone size is given for some rows only: seen once, a few or many times, or a class if the clone is expanded.

.	TRBD2	TRBV15	TRBJ2-5	CATSGGGGRETQYF	TGTGCCACCAGCGGCGGGGGGGGCCGGGAGACCCAGTACTTC
few	.	TRBV27	TRBJ2-7	CASSLHRVSYEQYF	TGTGCCAGCAGTCTCCACAGGGTTTCCTACGAGCAGTACTTC
.	TRBD1	TRBV2	TRBJ1-5	CASYRTGFFQPQHF	TGTGCCAGCTACCGGACAGGGTTCTTCCAGCCCCAGCATTTT
once	.	TRBV27	TRBJ2-3	CASSLGGGGDTQYF	TGTGCCAGCAGTTTGGGTGGGGGCGGAGATACGCAGTATTTT
.	TRBD1	TRBV27	TRBJ1-5	CASSSGQVNQPQHF	TGTGCCAGCAGCAGTGGACAGGTTAATCAGCCCCAGCATTTT
.	.	TRBV7-3	TRBJ2-4	CASSLYGLDIQYF	TGTGCCAGCAGCTTATATGGTTTGGACATTCAGTACTTC
.	.	TRBV7-9	TRBJ1-3	CASSPRGQAGNTIYF	TGTGCCAGCAGCCCACGCGGACAAGCTGGAAACACCATATATTTT
.	.	TRBV19	TRBJ2-1	CASSGLGGPSYNEQFF	TGTGCCAGTAGTGGATTGGGGGGCCCCTCCTACAATGAGCAGTTCTTC
.	.	TRBV10-3	TRBJ2-1	CAISESLWGSDSYNEQFF	TGTGCCATCAGTGAGTCGCTTTGGGGATCCGATTCCTACAATGAGCAGTTCTTC
.	.	TRBV9	TRBJ2-5	CASSAAIQETQYF	TGTGCCAGCAGCGCCGCCATCCAAGAGACCCAGTACTTC
.	TRBD1	TRBV30	TRBJ2-7	CAWSRQGEDYEQYF	TGTGCCTGGAGTAGACAGGGGGAGGACTACGAGCAGTACTTC
few	.	TRBV5-1	TRBJ2-5	CASSPLDQETQYF	TGCGCCAGCAGCCCCTTGGACCAAGAGACCCAGTACTTC
.	.	TRBV4-1	TRBJ2-7	CASSQALNYEQYF	TGCGCCAGCAGCCAAGCTCTGAACTACGAGCAGTACTTC
few	TRBD1	TRBV23-1	TRBJ1-2	CASSLYRTGAVDGYTF	TGCGCCAGCAGTCTCTACCGGACAGGGGCGGTTGATGGCTACACCTTC
.	.	TRBV7-6	TRBJ2-2	CASSLVFNAGELFF	TGTGCCAGCAGCTTAGTGTTCAACGCCGGGGAGCTGTTTTTT
.	TRBD1	TRBV18	TRBJ1-1	CASSPTTGVATEAFF	TGTGCCAGCTCACCAACGACAGGGGTGGCGACTGAAGCTTTCTTT
.	.	TRBV6-5	TRBJ2-7	CASSSTTQGYEQYF	TGTGCCAGCAGTTCCACGACCCAGGGCTACGAGCAGTACTTC
.	.	TRBV30	TRBJ1-5	CAWSVPGGLQPQHF	TGTGCCTGGAGTGTACCCGGGGGATTGCAGCCCCAGCATTTT
.	.	TRBV5-6	TRBJ2-7	CASSWGAADEQYF	TGTGCCAGCAGCTGGGGGGCTGCCGACGAGCAGTACTTC
few	.	TRBV30	TRBJ2-7	CAWSKAGFYEQYF	TGTGCCTGGAGTAAGGCAGGGTTCTACGAGCAGTACTTC
few	TRBD2	TRBV20-1	TRBJ2-3	CSVWGGDTQYF	TGCAGTGTATGGGGGGGGGATACGCAGTATTTT
.	.	TRBV4-1	TRBJ2-7	CASSQIFSPHPSSYEQYF	TGCGCCAGCAGCCAAATTTTTTCCCCTCACCCGAGCTCCTACGAGCAGTACTTC
.	.	TRBV15	TRBJ2-7	CATADAQGEQYF	TGTGCCACAGCGGACGCGCAGGGCGAGCAGTACTTC
.	TRBD1	TRBV7-3	TRBJ1-1	CASSPGQLNTEAFF	TGTGCCAGCAGCCCGGGACAGTTAAACACTGAAGCTTTCTTT
.	.	TRBV4-3	TRBJ2-7	CASSQVFGRGEQYF	TGCGCCAGCAGCCAAGTCTTTGGTCGGGGCGAGCAGTACTTC
few	.	TRBV27	TRBJ1-2	CASGVVGTNYGYTF	TGTGCCAGCGGGGTTGTCGGAACTAACTATGGCTACACCTTC
.	.	TRBV27	TRBJ1-1	CASSLSVGNEDTEAFF	TGTGCCAGCAGTTTATCGGTGGGGAACGAGGACACTGAAGCTTTCTTT
.	TRBD1	TRBV9	TRBJ1-2	CASSVARDRDYGYTF	TGTGCCAGCAGCGTAGCTCGGGACAGGGACTATGGCTACACCTTC
.	TRBD1	TRBV30	TRBJ2-7	CATGESSYEQYF	TGTGCCACAGGGGAAAGCTCCTACGAGCAGTACTTC
.	.	TRBV13	TRBJ2-2	CASSLQPGELFF	TGTGCCAGCAGCTTACAGCCCGGGGAGCTGTTTTTT
.	.	TRBV30	TRBJ1-1	CAWSEGVNTEAFF	TGTGCCTGGAGTGAAGGTGTTAACACTGAAGCTTTCTTT
.	.	TRBV5-1	TRBJ1-5	CASSRSLHGQHF	TGCGCCAGCAGCCGATCTCTCCATGGCCAGCATTTT
.	.	TRBV7-2	TRBJ1-5	CASSPKISRDQPQHF	TGTGCCAGCAGCCCCAAGATTAGCAGGGATCAGCCCCAGCATTTT
.	.	TRBV7-6	TRBJ1-1	CASSSGAGNTEAFF	TGTGCCAGCAGCTCAGGGGCGGGGAACACTGAAGCTTTCTTT
.	.	TRBV7-9	TRBJ2-7	CASSSDSSYEQYF	TGTGCCAGCAGCTCGGACAGCTCCTACGAGCAGTACTTC